This T cell receptor (beta chain) was captured by sequencing in a study of T cells in narcolepsy. Study at large: Healthy controls were enrolled alongside patients with narcolepsy type 1 or type 2.

Details on this clone: Its antigen is undetermined.

Only in-frame clones appear in the TCRdb table, and some are missing; sequencing was by immunoSEQ multiplex PCR. The sample has some 35,000 clones, approximately 77% seen once. General study points: Blood of same and different patients, but not healthy controls, reportedly held recurring autoreactive clonotypes.

The CDR3 consists of 15 residues. Germline V gene sequence: CDR1 SGHNT, CDR2 YYREEE (reference sequence). V gave up 0 bases and J gave up 7 bases; unmatched junction bases: 6. This receptor was identified in a human donor in good health. Material for sequencing was memory (CD45RA-) CD4+ T cells from blood. The chain has TRBV5-4 and TRBJ2-1; the match to TRBD2 covers 8 bases. The CDR3 spells CASSLDLREGNEQFF. In nucleotides, the CDR3 is TGTGCCAGCAGCTTGGATCTACGGGAGGGGAATGAGCAGTTCTTC.